The rows below give T cell receptor beta chains drawn from one sample of a study of blood T cell repertoires in COVID-19. Profiled with immunoSEQ multiplex PCR; TCRdb holds only in-frame clones, not every one. The data show fewer than 300,000 clones, roughly 85% seen once. What was sequenced was peripheral blood. The source is a man aged 50 or older with active or convalescent COVID-19. The CDR3 runs from the conserved cysteine through the conserved F or W. D genes are given only for firm matches.

V gene	J gene	D gene	CDR3 protein	CDR3 DNA
TRBV6-5	TRBJ1-2	TRBD1	CASSRGQGRGYTF	TGTGCCAGCAGTCGCGGACAGGGAAGAGGCTACACCTTC
TRBV11-2	TRBJ2-7	NA	CASSTTLVGSLYF	TGTGCCAGCAGCACAACGTTGGTAGGGAGCCTTTACTTC
TRBV28	TRBJ1-3	NA	CASSLFPRVESSGNTIYF	TGTGCCAGCAGTTTATTCCCCCGGGTAGAGAGCTCTGGAAACACCATATATTTT
TRBV6-5	TRBJ2-2	NA	CASSLAGELFF	TGTGCCAGCAGCCTAGCGGGGGAGCTGTTTTTT
TRBV10-2	TRBJ2-1	NA	CASRKGDNQLYNEQFF	TGCGCCAGCAGGAAGGGGGACAACCAACTATACAATGAGCAGTTCTTC
TRBV5-4	TRBJ2-7	NA	CASSKESRGLWNEQYF	TGTGCCAGCAGCAAGGAGTCGCGGGGCCTGTGGAACGAGCAGTACTTC
TRBV29-1	TRBJ2-1	TRBD2	CSVTAGLGASRLNEQFF	TGCAGCGTGACCGCCGGACTAGGGGCCTCGCGTTTGAATGAGCAGTTCTTC
TRBV7-9	TRBJ1-2	NA	CASSAGLYGYTF	TGTGCCAGCAGCGCGGGGCTCTATGGCTACACCTTC
TRBV4-3	TRBJ2-5	TRBD1	CASSQGGQGMGETQYF	TGCGCCAGCAGCCAAGGGGGACAGGGAATGGGAGAGACCCAGTACTTC
TRBV28	TRBJ2-7	TRBD2	CASSSLGGSGRAIVTYEQYF	TGTGCCAGCAGTTCCCTCGGGGGTAGCGGGAGGGCCATCGTAACCTACGAGCAGTACTTC